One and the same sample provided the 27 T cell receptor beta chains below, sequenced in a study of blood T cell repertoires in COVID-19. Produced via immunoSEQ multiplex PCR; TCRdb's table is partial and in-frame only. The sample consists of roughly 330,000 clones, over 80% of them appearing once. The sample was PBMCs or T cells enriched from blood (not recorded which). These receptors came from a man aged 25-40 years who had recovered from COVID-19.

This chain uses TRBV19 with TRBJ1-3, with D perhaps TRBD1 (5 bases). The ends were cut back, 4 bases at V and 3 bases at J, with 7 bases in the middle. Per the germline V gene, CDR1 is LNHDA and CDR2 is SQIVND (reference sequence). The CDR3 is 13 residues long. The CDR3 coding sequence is TGTGCCAGTAGTAGGCAGGGTGGAAACACCATATATTTT. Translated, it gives CASSRQGGNTIYF.

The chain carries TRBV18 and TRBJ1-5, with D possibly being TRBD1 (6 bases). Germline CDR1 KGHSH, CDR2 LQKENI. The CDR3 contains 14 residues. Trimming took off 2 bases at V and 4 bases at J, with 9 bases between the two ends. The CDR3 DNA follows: TGTGCCAGCTCACCAACGGACAGAAATCAGCCCCAGCATTTT. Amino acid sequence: CASSPTDRNQPQHF.

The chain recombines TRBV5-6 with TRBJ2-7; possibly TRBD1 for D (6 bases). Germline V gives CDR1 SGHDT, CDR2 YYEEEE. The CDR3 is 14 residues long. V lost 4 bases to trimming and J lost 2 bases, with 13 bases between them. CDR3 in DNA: TGTGCCAGCAGCGTGGACAGACCACCCTACGAGCAGTACTTC. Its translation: CASSVDRPPYEQYF.

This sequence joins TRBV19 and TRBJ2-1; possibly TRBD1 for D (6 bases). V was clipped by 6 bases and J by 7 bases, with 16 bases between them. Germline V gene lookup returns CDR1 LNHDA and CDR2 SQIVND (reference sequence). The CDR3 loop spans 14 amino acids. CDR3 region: CASRTGHGPNEQFF. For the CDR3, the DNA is TGTGCCAGTAGAACGGGACACGGACCGAATGAGCAGTTCTTC.

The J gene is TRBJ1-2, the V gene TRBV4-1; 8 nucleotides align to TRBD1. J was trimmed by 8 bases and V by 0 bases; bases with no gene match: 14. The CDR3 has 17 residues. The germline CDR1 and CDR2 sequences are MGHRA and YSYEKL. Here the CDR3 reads CASSQDEQGADLGGYTF. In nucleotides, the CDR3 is TGCGCCAGCAGCCAAGATGAGCAGGGGGCGGATCTTGGGGGCTACACCTTC.

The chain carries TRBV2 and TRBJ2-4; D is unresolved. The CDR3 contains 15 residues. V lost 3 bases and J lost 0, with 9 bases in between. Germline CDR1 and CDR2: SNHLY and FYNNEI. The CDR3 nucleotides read TGTGCCAGCAGTGAGGTTGGCATAGCCAAAAACATTCAGTACTTC. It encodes CASSEVGIAKNIQYF. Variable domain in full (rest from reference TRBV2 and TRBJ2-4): EPEVTQTPSHQVTQMGQEVILRCVPISNHLYFYWYRQILGQKVEFLVSFYNNEISEKSEIFDDQFSVERPDGSNFTLKIRSTKLEDSAMYFCASSEVGIAKNIQYFGAGTRLSVL.

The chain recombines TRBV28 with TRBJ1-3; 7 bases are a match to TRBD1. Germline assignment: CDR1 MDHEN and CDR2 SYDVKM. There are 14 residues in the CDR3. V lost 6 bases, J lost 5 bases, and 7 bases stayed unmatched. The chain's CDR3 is CASRPGQNRNTIYF. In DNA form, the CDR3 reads TGTGCCAGCAGACCGGGACAGAACAGAAACACCATATATTTT.

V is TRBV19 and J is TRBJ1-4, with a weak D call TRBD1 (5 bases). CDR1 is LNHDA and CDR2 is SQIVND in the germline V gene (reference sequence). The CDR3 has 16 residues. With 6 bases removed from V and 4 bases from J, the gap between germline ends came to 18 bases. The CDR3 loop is CASRLDTQPINEKLFF. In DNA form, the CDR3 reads TGTGCCAGTAGACTGGACACCCAGCCTATTAATGAAAAACTGTTTTTT.

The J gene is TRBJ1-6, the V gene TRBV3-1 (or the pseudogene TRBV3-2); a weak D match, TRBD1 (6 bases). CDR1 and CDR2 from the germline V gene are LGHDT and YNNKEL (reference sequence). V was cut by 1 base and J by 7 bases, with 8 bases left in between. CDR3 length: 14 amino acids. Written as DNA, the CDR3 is TGTGCCAGCAGCCAAGGGACAGAGAATTCACCCCTCCACTTT. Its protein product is CASSQGTENSPLHF.

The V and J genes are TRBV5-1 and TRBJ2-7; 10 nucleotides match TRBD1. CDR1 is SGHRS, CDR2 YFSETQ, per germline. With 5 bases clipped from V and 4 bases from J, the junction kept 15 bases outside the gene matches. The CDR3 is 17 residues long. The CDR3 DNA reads TGCGCCAGCAGTCTGACAGGGGGCGCGGGGTATGGTTACGAGCAGTACTTC. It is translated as CASSLTGGAGYGYEQYF.

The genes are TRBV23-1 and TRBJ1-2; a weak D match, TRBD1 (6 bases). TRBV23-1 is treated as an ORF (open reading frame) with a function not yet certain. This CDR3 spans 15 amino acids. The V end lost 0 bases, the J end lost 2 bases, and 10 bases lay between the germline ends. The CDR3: CASSQSGHLNYGYTF. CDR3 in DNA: TGCGCCAGCAGTCAATCGGGACACCTGAACTATGGCTACACCTTC.

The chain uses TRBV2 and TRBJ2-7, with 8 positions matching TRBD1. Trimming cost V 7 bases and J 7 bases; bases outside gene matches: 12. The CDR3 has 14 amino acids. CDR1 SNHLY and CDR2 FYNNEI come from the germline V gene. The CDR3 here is CASNTQGVIAEQYF. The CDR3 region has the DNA TGTGCCAGCAACACACAGGGGGTTATAGCGGAGCAGTACTTC.

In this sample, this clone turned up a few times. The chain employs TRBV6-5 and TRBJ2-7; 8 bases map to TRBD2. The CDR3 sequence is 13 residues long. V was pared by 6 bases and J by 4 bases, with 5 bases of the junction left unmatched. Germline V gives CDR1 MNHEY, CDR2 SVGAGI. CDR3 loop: CASRERGPYEQYF. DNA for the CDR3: TGTGCCAGCAGGGAGCGGGGGCCTTACGAGCAGTACTTC.

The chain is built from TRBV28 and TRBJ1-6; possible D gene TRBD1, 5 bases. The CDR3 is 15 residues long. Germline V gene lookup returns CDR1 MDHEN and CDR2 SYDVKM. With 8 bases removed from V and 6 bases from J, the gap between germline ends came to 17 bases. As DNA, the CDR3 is TGTGCCAGCCGTTCGACAGATATCACTAATTCACCCCTCCACTTT. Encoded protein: CASRSTDITNSPLHF.

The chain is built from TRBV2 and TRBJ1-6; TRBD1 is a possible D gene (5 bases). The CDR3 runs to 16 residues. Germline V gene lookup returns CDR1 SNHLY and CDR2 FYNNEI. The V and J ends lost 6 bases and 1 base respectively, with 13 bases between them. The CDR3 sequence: CASRGGADSYNSPLHF. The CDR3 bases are TGTGCCAGCAGGGGAGGGGCGGATTCCTATAATTCACCCCTCCACTTT.

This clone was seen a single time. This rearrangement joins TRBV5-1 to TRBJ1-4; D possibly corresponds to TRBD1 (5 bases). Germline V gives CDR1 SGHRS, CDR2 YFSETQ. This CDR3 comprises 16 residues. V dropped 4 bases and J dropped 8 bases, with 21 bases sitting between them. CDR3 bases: TGCGCCAGCAGCGAGACGGGGGACCCTATAAGGGAAAAACTGTTTTTT. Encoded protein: CASSETGDPIREKLFF. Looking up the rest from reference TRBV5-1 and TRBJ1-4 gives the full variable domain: KAGVTQTPRYLIKTRGQQVTLSCSPISGHRSVSWYQQTPGQGLQFLFEYFSETQRNKGNFPGRFSGRQFSNSRSEMNVSTLELGDSALYLCASSETGDPIREKLFFGSGTQLSVL.

CDR3 amino acids: CASSFGPGGFGYEQYF. CDR3 bases: TGTGCCAGCAGTTTTGGCCCCGGGGGGTTCGGGTACGAGCAGTACTTC. This chain joins TRBV2 and TRBJ2-7; 7 bases line up with TRBD2. The CDR3 runs to 16 residues. Trimming removed 5 bases from V and 4 bases from J; junction bases left unmatched: 14. The germline CDR1 and CDR2 sequences are SNHLY and FYNNEI.

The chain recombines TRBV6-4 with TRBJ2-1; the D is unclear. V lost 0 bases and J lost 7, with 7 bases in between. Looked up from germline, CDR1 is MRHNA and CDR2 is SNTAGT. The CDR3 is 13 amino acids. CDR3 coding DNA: TGTGCCAGCAGTGACTCGAGATGGAATGAGCAGTTCTTC. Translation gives CASSDSRWNEQFF.

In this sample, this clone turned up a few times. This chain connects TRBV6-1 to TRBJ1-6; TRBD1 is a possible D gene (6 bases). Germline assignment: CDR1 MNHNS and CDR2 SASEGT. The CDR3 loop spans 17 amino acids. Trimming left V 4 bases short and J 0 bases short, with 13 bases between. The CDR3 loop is CASSGTELISYNSPLHF. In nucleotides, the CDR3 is TGTGCCAGCAGTGGGACAGAGCTAATCTCCTATAATTCACCCCTCCACTTT.

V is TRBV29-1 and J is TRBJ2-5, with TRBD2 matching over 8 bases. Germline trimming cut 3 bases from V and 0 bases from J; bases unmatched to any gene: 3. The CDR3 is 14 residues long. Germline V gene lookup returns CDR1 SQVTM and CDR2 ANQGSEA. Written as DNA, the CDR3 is TGCAGCGTTGATTCGGGACTAGACCAAGAGACCCAGTACTTC. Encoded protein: CSVDSGLDQETQYF.

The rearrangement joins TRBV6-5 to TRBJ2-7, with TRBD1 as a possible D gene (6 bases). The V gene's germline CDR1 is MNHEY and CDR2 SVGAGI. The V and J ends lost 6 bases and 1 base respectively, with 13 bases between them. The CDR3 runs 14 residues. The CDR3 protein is CASSRGQSSYEQYF. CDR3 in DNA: TGTGCCAGCAGCCGAGGACAGTCATCCTACGAGCAGTACTTC.

The CDR3 sequence: CASSPDRGIATNEKLFF. The CDR3 bases are TGTGCCAGCAGCCCTGACAGGGGGATTGCAACTAATGAAAAACTGTTTTTT. The chain combines TRBV5-5 with TRBJ1-4; TRBD1 matches 9 bases. V shed 4 bases, J shed 0 bases, and the junction held 7 bases outside the gene matches. The CDR3 runs to 17 residues. Germline V lookup: CDR1 SGHKS, CDR2 YYEKEE (reference sequence).

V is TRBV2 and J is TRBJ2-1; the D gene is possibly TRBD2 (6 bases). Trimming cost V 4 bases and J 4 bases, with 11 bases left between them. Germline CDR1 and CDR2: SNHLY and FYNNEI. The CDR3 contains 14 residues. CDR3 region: CASSAAGKYNEQFF. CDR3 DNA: TGTGCCAGCAGTGCCGCGGGAAAATACAATGAGCAGTTCTTC.

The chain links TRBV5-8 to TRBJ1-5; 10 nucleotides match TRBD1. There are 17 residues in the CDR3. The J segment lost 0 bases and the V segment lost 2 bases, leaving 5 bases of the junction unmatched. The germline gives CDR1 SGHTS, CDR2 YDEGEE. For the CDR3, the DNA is TGTGCCAGCAGCTTTTGGACAGGGGGGAATAGCAATCAGCCCCAGCATTTT. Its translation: CASSFWTGGNSNQPQHF.

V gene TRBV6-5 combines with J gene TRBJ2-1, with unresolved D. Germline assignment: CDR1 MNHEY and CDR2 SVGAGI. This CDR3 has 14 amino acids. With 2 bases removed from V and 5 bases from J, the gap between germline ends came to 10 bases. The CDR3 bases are TGTGCCAGCAGTTACCGGAGCGCTGACAATGAGCAGTTCTTC. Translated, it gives CASSYRSADNEQFF.

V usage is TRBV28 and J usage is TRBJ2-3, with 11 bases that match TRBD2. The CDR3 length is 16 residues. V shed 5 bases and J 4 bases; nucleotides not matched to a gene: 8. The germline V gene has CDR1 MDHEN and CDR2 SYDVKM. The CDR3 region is CASSPRLAGSPDTQYF. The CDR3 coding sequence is TGTGCCAGCAGTCCAAGACTAGCGGGGAGTCCAGATACGCAGTATTTT.

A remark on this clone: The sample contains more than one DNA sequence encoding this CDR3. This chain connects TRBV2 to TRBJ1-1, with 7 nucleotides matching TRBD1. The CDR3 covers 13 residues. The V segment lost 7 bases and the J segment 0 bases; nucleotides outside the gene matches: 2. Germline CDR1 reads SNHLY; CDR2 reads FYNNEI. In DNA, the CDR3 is TGTGCCAGCACGGGACAGATGAACACTGAAGCTTTCTTT. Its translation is CASTGQMNTEAFF.